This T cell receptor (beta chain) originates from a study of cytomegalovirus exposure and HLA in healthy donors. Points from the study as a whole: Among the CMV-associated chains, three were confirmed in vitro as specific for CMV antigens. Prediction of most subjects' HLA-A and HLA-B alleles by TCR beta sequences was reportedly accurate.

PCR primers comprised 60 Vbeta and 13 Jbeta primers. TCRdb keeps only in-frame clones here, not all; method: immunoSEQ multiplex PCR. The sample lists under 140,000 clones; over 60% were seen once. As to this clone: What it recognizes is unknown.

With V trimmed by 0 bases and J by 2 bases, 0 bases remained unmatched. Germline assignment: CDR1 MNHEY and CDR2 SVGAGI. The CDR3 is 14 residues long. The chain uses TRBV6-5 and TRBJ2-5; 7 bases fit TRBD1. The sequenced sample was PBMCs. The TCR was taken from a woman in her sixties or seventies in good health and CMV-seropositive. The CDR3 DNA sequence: TGTGCCAGCAGTTACTCGGGACAGCAAGAGACCCAGTACTTC. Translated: CASSYSGQQETQYF.